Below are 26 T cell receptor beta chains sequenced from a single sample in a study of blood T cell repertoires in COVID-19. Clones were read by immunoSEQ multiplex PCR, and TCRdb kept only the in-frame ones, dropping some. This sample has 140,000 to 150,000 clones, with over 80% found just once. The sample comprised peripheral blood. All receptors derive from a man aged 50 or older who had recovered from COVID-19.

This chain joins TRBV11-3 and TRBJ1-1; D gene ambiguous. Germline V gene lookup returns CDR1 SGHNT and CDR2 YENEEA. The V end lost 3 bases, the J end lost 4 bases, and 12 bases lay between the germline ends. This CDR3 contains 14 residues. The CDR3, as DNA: TGTGCCAGCAGCTTGGCGGGTCGGGGCACTGAAGCTTTCTTT. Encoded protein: CASSLAGRGTEAFF.

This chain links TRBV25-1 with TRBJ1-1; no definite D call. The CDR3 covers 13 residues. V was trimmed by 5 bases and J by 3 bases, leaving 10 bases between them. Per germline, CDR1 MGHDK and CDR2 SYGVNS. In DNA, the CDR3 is TGTGCCAGCAGTCTGGGAGAGTACACTGAAGCTTTCTTT. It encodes CASSLGEYTEAFF.

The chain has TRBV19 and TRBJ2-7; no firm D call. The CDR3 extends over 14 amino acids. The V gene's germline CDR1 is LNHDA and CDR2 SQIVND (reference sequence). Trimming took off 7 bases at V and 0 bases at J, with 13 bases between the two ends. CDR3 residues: CASMEEESSYEQYF. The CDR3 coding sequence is TGTGCCAGTATGGAAGAGGAAAGCTCCTACGAGCAGTACTTC.

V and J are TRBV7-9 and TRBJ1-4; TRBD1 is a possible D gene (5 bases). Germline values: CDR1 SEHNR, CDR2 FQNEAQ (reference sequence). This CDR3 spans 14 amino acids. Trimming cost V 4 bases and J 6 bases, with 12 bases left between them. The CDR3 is CASSSTGRDEKLFF. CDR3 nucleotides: TGTGCCAGCAGCTCCACGGGCAGGGATGAAAAACTGTTTTTT. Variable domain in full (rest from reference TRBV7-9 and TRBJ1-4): DTGVSQNPRHKITKRGQNVTFRCDPISEHNRLYWYRQTLGQGPEFLTYFQNEAQLEKSRLLSDRFSAERPKGSFSTLEIQRTEQGDSAMYLCASSSTGRDEKLFFGSGTQLSVL.

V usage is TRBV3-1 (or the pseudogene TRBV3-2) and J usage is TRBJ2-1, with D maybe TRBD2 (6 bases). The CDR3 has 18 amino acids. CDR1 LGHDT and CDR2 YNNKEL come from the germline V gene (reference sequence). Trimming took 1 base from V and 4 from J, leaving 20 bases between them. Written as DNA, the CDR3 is TGTGCCAGCAGCCAAGTATTTTTATGGAGGGCCCAATACAATGAGCAGTTCTTC. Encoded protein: CASSQVFLWRAQYNEQFF.

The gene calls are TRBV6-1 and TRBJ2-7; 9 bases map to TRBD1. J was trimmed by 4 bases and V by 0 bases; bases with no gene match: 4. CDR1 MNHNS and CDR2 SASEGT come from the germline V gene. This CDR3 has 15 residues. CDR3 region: CASSEAGQGLYEQYF. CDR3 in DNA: TGTGCCAGCAGTGAAGCCGGACAGGGGTTATACGAGCAGTACTTC.

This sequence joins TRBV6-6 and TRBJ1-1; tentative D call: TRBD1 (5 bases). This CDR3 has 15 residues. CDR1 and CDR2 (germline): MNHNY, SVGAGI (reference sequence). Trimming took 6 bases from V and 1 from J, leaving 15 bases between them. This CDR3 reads CASRLTGRENTEAFF. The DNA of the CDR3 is TGTGCCAGCAGATTAACTGGCAGGGAGAACACTGAAGCTTTCTTT.

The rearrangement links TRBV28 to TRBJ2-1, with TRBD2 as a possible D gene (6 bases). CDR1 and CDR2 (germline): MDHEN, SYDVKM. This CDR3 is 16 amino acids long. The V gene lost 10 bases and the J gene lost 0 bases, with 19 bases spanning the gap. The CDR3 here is CATGRKGSSSYNEQFF. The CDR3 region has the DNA TGTGCCACCGGGAGAAAGGGATCTAGCTCCTACAATGAGCAGTTCTTC.

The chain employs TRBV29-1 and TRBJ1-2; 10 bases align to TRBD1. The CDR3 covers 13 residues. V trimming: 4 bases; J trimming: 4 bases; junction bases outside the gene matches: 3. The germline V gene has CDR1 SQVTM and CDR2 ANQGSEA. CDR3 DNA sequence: TGCAGCGTTGTGAGGACAGGGGGCTATGGCTACACCTTC. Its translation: CSVVRTGGYGYTF.

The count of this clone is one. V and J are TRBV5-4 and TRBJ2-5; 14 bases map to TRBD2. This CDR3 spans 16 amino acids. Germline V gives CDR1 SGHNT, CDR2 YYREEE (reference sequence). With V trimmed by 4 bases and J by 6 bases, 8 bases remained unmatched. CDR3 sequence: CASSQGLAGGGKTQYF. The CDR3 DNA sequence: TGTGCCAGCAGCCAAGGACTAGCGGGGGGTGGGAAGACCCAGTACTTC.

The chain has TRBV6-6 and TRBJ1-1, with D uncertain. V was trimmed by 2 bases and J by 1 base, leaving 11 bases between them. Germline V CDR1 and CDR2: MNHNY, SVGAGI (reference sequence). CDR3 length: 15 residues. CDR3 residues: CASSYELQRNTEAFF. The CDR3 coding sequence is TGTGCCAGCAGTTACGAGCTACAGAGGAACACTGAAGCTTTCTTT.

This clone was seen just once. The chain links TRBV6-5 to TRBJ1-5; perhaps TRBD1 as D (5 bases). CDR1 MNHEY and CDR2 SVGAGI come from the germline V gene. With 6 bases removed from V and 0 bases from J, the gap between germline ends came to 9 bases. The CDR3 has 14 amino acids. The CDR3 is CASRPGYSNQPQHF. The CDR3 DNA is TGTGCCAGCAGACCAGGGTATAGCAATCAGCCCCAGCATTTT.

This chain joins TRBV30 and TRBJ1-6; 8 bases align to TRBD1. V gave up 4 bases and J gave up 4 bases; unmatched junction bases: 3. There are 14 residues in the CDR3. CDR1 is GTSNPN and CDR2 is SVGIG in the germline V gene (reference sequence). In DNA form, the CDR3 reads TGTGCCTGGATTGACAGGGGATATAATTCACCCCTCCACTTT. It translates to CAWIDRGYNSPLHF.

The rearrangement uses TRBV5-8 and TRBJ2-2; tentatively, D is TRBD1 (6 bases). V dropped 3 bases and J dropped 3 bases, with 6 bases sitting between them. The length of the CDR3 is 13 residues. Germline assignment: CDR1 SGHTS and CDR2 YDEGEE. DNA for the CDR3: TGTGCCAGCAGCTCAGGGGACACCGGGGAGCTGTTTTTT. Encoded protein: CASSSGDTGELFF.

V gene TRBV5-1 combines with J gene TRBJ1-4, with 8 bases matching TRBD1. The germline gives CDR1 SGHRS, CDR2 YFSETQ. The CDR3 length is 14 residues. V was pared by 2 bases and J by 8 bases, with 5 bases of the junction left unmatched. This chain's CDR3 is CASSFQGAEEKLFF. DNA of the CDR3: TGCGCCAGCAGCTTTCAGGGGGCAGAGGAAAAACTGTTTTTT.

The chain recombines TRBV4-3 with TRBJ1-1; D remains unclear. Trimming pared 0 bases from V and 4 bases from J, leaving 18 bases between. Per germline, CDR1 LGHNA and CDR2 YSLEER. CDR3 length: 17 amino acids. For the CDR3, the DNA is TGCGCCAGCAGCCAAGATCGGCGTAGGAGGATGGGCACTGAAGCTTTCTTT. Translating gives CASSQDRRRRMGTEAFF.

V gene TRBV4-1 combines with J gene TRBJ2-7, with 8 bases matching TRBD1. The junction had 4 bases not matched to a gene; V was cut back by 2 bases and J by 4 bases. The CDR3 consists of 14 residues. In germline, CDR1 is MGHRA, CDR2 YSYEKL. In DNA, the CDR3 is TGCGCCAGCAGCCAACGGACAGGGTGGTACGAGCAGTACTTC. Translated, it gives CASSQRTGWYEQYF.

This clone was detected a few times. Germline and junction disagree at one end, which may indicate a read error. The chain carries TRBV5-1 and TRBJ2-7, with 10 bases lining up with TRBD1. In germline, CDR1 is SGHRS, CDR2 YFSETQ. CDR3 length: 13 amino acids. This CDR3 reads CASSLEGTGEPYF. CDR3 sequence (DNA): TGCGCCAGCAGCTTGGAGGGGACAGGGGAGCCGTACTTC.

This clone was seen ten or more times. The CDR3 sequence: CASSSSGGSKHQPQHF. In nucleotides, the CDR3 is TGTGCCAGCAGCTCCTCGGGGGGGAGTAAGCATCAGCCCCAGCATTTT. V gene TRBV7-2 combines with J gene TRBJ1-5; tentative D call: TRBD1 (5 bases). The CDR3 has 16 residues. The germline V gene has CDR1 SGHTA and CDR2 FQGNSA. V was cut by 4 bases and J by 5 bases, with 18 bases left in between.

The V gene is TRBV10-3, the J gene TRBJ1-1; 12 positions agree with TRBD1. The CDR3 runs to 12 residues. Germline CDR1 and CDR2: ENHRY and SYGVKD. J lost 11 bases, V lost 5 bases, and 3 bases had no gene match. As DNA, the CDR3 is TGTGCCATCAGTCGGGACAGGGGGCAGGCTTTCTTT. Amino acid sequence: CAISRDRGQAFF.

CDR3 DNA sequence: TGCGCCAGCAGCTCGAGTACCGGGACAGGGGACACTGAAGCTTTCTTT. Translation: CASSSSTGTGDTEAFF. The chain joins TRBV5-1 to TRBJ1-1, with 10 positions matching TRBD1. Germline V gene sequence: CDR1 SGHRS, CDR2 YFSETQ. The CDR3 totals 16 residues. Trimming removed 3 bases from V and 3 bases from J; junction bases left unmatched: 8.

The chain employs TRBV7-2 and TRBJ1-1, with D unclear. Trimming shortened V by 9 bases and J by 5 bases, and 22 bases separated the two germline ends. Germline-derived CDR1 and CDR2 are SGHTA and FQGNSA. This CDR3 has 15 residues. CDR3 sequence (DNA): TGTGCCAGTCGTCTCCCCGTTGGCTTCGGGACTGAAGCTTTCTTT. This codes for CASRLPVGFGTEAFF.

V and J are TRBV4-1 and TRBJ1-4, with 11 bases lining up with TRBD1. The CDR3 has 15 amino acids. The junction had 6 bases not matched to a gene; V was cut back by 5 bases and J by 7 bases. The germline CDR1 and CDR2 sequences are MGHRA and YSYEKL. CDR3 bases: TGCGCCAGCAGCTCATCCGGGACAGGGGGTGAAAAACTGTTTTTT. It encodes CASSSSGTGGEKLFF.

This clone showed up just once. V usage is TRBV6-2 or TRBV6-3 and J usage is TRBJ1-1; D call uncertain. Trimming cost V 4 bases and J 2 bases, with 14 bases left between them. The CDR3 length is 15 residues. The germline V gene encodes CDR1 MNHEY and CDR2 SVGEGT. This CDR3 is CASSSPGNYNTEAFF. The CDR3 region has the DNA TGTGCCAGCAGTTCTCCAGGTAATTATAACACTGAAGCTTTCTTT.

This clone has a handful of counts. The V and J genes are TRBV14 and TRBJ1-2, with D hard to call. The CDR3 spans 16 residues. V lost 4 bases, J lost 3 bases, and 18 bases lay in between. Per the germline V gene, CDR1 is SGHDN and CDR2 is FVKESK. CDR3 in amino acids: CASSPVHSSGYYGYTF. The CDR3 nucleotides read TGTGCCAGCAGCCCCGTTCACTCTTCAGGCTACTATGGCTACACCTTC. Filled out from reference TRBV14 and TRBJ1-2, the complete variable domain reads EAGVTQFPSHSVIEKGQTVTLRCDPISGHDNLYWYRRVMGKEIKFLLHFVKESKQDESGMPNNRFLAERTGGTYSTLKVQPAELEDSGVYFCASSPVHSSGYYGYTFGSGTRLTVV.

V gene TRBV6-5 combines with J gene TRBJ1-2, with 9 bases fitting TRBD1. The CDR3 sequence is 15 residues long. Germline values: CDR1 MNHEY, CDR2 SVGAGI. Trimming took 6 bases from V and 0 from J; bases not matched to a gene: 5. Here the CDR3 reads CASRPTGGTNYGYTF. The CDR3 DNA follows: TGTGCCAGCAGACCGACAGGGGGAACTAACTATGGCTACACCTTC.